This T cell receptor (beta chain) was documented in a study of regulatory T cells in long-lasting Graves disease (dated by TCRdb to the early 2020s). About the study as a whole: Persistent Graves' disease was defined as antithyroid drug treatment for over 5 years with persistently positive TSH receptor autoantibodies. Persistent Graves' disease patients were compared with newly diagnosed Graves' disease patients by peripheral blood TCR sequencing and RNA sequencing. The study was conducted in China and was registered as a clinical trial. A total of some 33 samples were covered by TCR sequencing, comprising some 13 persistent and 20 or so newly diagnosed Graves' disease patients. On average, persistent Graves' disease patients in the clinical cohort had been on antithyroid drugs for around 9.5 years. Paper-wide results and their limitations: More public clonotypes were shared among persistent patients (around 2,600) than among newly diagnosed patients (966). Lower TCR Shannon entropy and fewer highly expanded clones were observed in persistent Graves' disease patients than in newly diagnosed patients, which suggested clonal expansion. The authors noted that the small sample size was a limitation that may lower accuracy. Peripheral blood alone was examined, since thyroid tissue, which constituted the primary lesion, could not be accessed. Sequencing and analysis were restricted to the TCR beta chain.

The time point label here, explained by the study, means: persistent/refractory GD, antithyroid drugs over 5 years with positive TRAb. For both TCR sequencing and RNA sequencing, RNA was extracted from PBMCs in TRIzol. The diagnosis of Graves' disease followed American Thyroid Association guidelines. Recruitment of patients was carried out at an endocrinology department in Xi'an, China. Each patient gave 7.5 to 10 milliliters of peripheral blood, collected in an EDTA anticoagulant tube. PBMCs were isolated by Ficoll Paque Plus density gradient separation without further T cell sorting. An Agilent 2100 Bioanalyzer and agarose gel were used to check RNA quality, and a NanoDrop 2000 was used to measure RNA concentration. The library was prepared using multiplex PCR. The sequencer listed for this sample is Illumina HiSeq 4000. To build TCR beta libraries, CDR3 regions were amplified by Arm-PCR using iRepertoire HTBI primers. Gel purification was performed on PCR products prior to sequencing. As for the original processing: A total of fewer than 65 TRBV and some 15 TRBJ segments were identified across samples and were used for gene usage analysis of CDR3 amino acid clonotypes. COPE and FqMerger were used to merge the filtered high-quality paired reads into contigs. BLAST was used to align contigs to IMGT TRBV, TRBD and TRBJ reference genes, and CDR3 was defined according to IMGT. Any clonotype with a frequency above 0.1% was counted as a highly expanded clone. Shannon entropy was used to measure repertoire diversity, and the Gini coefficient was used to measure V-J evenness. Clonotypes shared by more than one individual were considered public. TCRdb passed the public sequencing reads through fastp at Q25 and MiXCR, retaining productive beta sequences. A single entry per CDR3 protein holds the most common genes and DNA from its merged rows. The V and J calls and clone size come from TCRdb's table, not from the authors' own analysis. Recorded for this sample are 600,000 to 850,000 distinct CDR3 sequences; 30% of them occurred a single time. The top ten hold under 50% of the sample.

This clonotype was found many times. It has no known antigen specificity. No base-level quality is on record; no much larger clone is a single base apart. This sequence originates from a female donor with Graves disease. Sequenced material: peripheral blood mononuclear cells (PBMCs), taken when the disease was refractory, from a patient treated with antithyroid drugs.

The bases are TGTGCCAGCAGTGAATCCCGGGGCGAAAGCACTGAAGCTTTCTTT. Its translation is CASSESRGESTEAFF. The chain joins TRBV2 to TRBJ1-1; the D gene is possibly TRBD1, with 5 bases matching. The CDR3 runs 15 amino acids, cysteine and phenylalanine included. The sequence is cut down to CDR3 DNA, 45 bases in frame from base 1. For CDR1 and CDR2, the germline V gene lists SNHLY and FYNNEI. Trimming takes 2 bases from V and 4 bases from J, and the germline ends sit 14 bases apart.